The 11 T cell receptor beta chains presented below share a single source sample, sequenced in a study of blood T cell repertoires in COVID-19. Sequenced by immunoSEQ multiplex PCR; TCRdb stores in-frame clones only, minus some. Among 250,000 to 300,000 clones listed, approximately 91% were seen once. Input material: PBMCs or T cells enriched from blood (not recorded which). These receptors were taken from a woman between 40 and 55 years old with acute COVID-19.

The sample holds one count of this clone. J is TRBJ1-5 and V is TRBV27; D not certain. The CDR3 runs to 13 residues. Germline CDR1 is MNHEY and CDR2 is SMNVEV (reference sequence). Trimming shortened V by 5 bases and J by 4 bases, and 9 bases separated the two germline ends. CDR3 DNA: TGTGCCAGCAGTCCTAGTTGGAATCAGCCCCAGCATTTT. As protein: CASSPSWNQPQHF.

This clone has only one observation. The V and J genes are TRBV28 and TRBJ2-3; 9 nucleotides line up with TRBD2. With V trimmed by 2 bases and J by 8 bases, 8 bases remained unmatched. The CDR3 is made up of 15 amino acids. CDR1 is MDHEN and CDR2 is SYDVKM in the germline V gene. The CDR3: CASSLTAGGYGTQYF. In DNA form, the CDR3 reads TGTGCCAGCAGTTTAACAGCGGGGGGATACGGTACGCAGTATTTT.

The chain recombines TRBV7-9 with TRBJ2-7; 14 bases are shared with TRBD2. The germline V gene encodes CDR1 SEHNR and CDR2 FQNEAQ (reference sequence). The length of the CDR3 is 19 residues. V shed 4 bases and J 0 bases; nucleotides not matched to a gene: 11. The CDR3 sequence is CASSSHGTSGRKSSYEQYF. The CDR3 coding sequence is TGTGCCAGCAGCTCGCACGGGACTAGCGGGAGAAAGAGCTCCTACGAGCAGTACTTC.

The chain couples TRBV24-1 to TRBJ1-4; 7 bases agree with TRBD1. The germline CDR1 and CDR2 sequences are KGHDR and SFDVKD. V lost 9 bases to trimming and J lost 0 bases; unmatched junction nucleotides: 12. CDR3 size: 17 residues. CDR3 sequence reads: CATRPFIQGSTNEKLFF. The CDR3 DNA reads TGTGCCACCCGGCCCTTCATACAGGGGTCAACTAATGAAAAACTGTTTTTT.

The chain recombines TRBV3-1 (or the pseudogene TRBV3-2) with TRBJ2-7; D is unclear. This CDR3 region has 10 residues. Trimming left V 10 bases short and J 2 bases short, with 6 bases between. The germline gives CDR1 LGHDT, CDR2 YNNKEL (reference sequence). The CDR3 loop is CAISAYEQYF. The CDR3 DNA is TGTGCCATCTCTGCCTACGAGCAGTACTTC.

This sequence joins TRBV11-2 and TRBJ1-1; weak D call: TRBD1 (6 bases). V dropped 4 bases and J dropped 5 bases, with 17 bases sitting between them. The CDR3 runs to 15 residues. Germline V lookup: CDR1 SGHAT, CDR2 FQNNGV. This chain's CDR3 is CASSSRRGGGTEAFF. The CDR3 DNA follows: TGTGCCAGCAGCTCCCGGCGGGGAGGGGGGACTGAAGCTTTCTTT.

The chain recombines TRBV4-1 with TRBJ1-5; D is uncertain. The V end was cut by 1 base, the J end by 1 base, with 8 bases between. Germline CDR1 and CDR2: MGHRA and YSYEKL. The CDR3 extends over 15 amino acids. The CDR3 here is CASSQVPGSNQPQHF. CDR3 nucleotides: TGCGCCAGCAGCCAAGTCCCGGGGAGCAATCAGCCCCAGCATTTT.

The chain employs TRBV19 and TRBJ1-3, with TRBD1 as a possible D gene (6 bases). Germline V CDR1 and CDR2: LNHDA, SQIVND (reference sequence). Trimming shortened V by 3 bases and J by 4 bases, and 13 bases separated the two germline ends. There are 15 residues in the CDR3. Here the CDR3 reads CASSIGEGVGNTIYF. The CDR3 region has the DNA TGTGCCAGTAGTATTGGTGAGGGGGTAGGAAACACCATATATTTT.

The chain has TRBV11-2 and TRBJ1-2; 9 bases match TRBD1. The germline V gene has CDR1 SGHAT and CDR2 FQNNGV. The trim removed 1 base at V and 1 base at J, leaving 7 bases unmatched. This CDR3 is built from 17 residues. The CDR3 here is CASSLGLQGALNYGYTF. CDR3 sequence (DNA): TGTGCCAGCAGCTTAGGGTTACAGGGGGCACTTAACTATGGCTACACCTTC. Complete variable domain (other parts from reference TRBV11-2 and TRBJ1-2): EAGVAQSPRYKIIEKRQSVAFWCNPISGHATLYWYQQILGQGPKLLIQFQNNGVVDDSQLPKDRFSAERLKGVDSTLKIQPAKLEDSAVYLCASSLGLQGALNYGYTFGSGTRLTVV.

The chain joins TRBV7-9 to TRBJ1-2; D may be TRBD1 (5 bases). This CDR3 comprises 17 residues. Germline V gene sequence: CDR1 SEHNR, CDR2 FQNEAQ (reference sequence). V was clipped by 0 bases and J by 6 bases, with 20 bases between them. CDR3 in DNA: TGTGCCAGCAGCTTAGCCCTGACTAGGTTTGAACAGGATGGCTACACCTTC. Translating it yields CASSLALTRFEQDGYTF.

This chain links TRBV14 with TRBJ2-7, with D possibly being TRBD2 (6 bases). The CDR3 runs to 12 residues. V was cut by 2 bases and J by 13 bases, with 15 bases left in between. Germline V gene sequence: CDR1 SGHDN, CDR2 FVKESK. CDR3 DNA sequence: TGTGCCAGCAGCCAACAAGGAGGGGTACCTTACTTC. Translated: CASSQQGGVPYF. The full variable domain, completed using reference TRBV14 and TRBJ2-7, is EAGVTQFPSHSVIEKGQTVTLRCDPISGHDNLYWYRRVMGKEIKFLLHFVKESKQDESGMPNNRFLAERTGGTYSTLKVQPAELEDSGVYFCASSQQGGVPYFGPGTRLTVT.